These T cell receptor beta chains were read from a single sample in a study of T cell responses to AZD1222 COVID-19 vaccine. Assay: immunoSEQ multiplex PCR; the TCRdb copy retains only in-frame clones and omits some. The sample lists 98,000 or so clones, about 92% occurring once. The sample in question was peripheral blood, obtained on day 0 of MenACWY control vaccination. The source is an adult in good health. Both conserved end residues are part of each CDR3. Fields, in order: V gene, clone size, J gene, D gene, CDR3 DNA, CDR3 protein. The D gene is left open where the match is weak. Only part of the rows carry a size: once, few, many, or a class if the clone is expanded.

TRBV19	NA	TRBJ1-6	NA	TGTGCCAGTCTTAGCTCCTATAATTCACCCCTCCACTTT	CASLSSYNSPLHF
TRBV19	once	TRBJ1-4	NA	TGTGCCAGCCGGGGGATAGGGGATAATGAAAAACTGTTTTTT	CASRGIGDNEKLFF
TRBV6-2/TRBV6-3	NA	TRBJ1-1	NA	TGTGCCAGCAGTCACCCTTGGGAAAACACTGAAGCTTTCTTT	CASSHPWENTEAFF
TRBV5-1	NA	TRBJ1-2	NA	TGCGCCAGCAGCGTTGAGGGGCCCTATGGCTACACCTTC	CASSVEGPYGYTF
TRBV27	NA	TRBJ1-6	TRBD1	TGTGCCAGCAGTCCCTGGGACAGGGGAGAGAATTCACCCCTCCACTTT	CASSPWDRGENSPLHF
TRBV19	NA	TRBJ2-3	NA	TGTGCCAGTAGTATAGTCCAGGGCACGCAGTATTTT	CASSIVQGTQYF
TRBV5-1	NA	TRBJ2-7	NA	TGCGCCAGCAGACTAGGCACCTACGAGCAGTACTTC	CASRLGTYEQYF
TRBV12-3/TRBV12-4	NA	TRBJ1-5	NA	TGTGCCAGCAGTTTGATAAGGGATCAGCCCCAGCATTTT	CASSLIRDQPQHF
TRBV30	few	TRBJ1-2	NA	TGTGCCTGGAGATTAGGCCCCACCTATGGCTACACCTTC	CAWRLGPTYGYTF
TRBV9	NA	TRBJ1-6	TRBD1	TGTGCCAGCAGCGGTTGGGGACAGGGGGCAAATTCACCCCTCCACTTT	CASSGWGQGANSPLHF
TRBV30	NA	TRBJ1-4	NA	TGTGCCTGGACCCCCCGGTCCGGGGGGACTAATGAAAAACTGTTTTTT	CAWTPRSGGTNEKLFF
TRBV6-2/TRBV6-3	NA	TRBJ1-6	TRBD1	TGTGCCAGCAGTTACGCGGGGACAGCCTATTCACCCCTCCACTTT	CASSYAGTAYSPLHF
TRBV4-3	NA	TRBJ2-2	NA	TGCGCCAGCAGCCAAGGGTGGACAACGAACACCGGGGAGCTGTTTTTT	CASSQGWTTNTGELFF
TRBV28	NA	TRBJ1-1	NA	TGTGCCAGCTGGAGTCTCTTGAACACTGAAGCTTTCTTT	CASWSLLNTEAFF